The 24 T cell receptor beta chains given below trace back to one sample, sequenced in a study of cytomegalovirus exposure and HLA in healthy donors. Researchers ran the PCR with 60 Vbeta and 13 Jbeta primers. Here immunoSEQ multiplex PCR was the method, and the copy in TCRdb shows in-frame clones only, minus some. The sample has about 190,000 clones; 70% to 75% are singletons. Material: PBMCs. These receptors were collected from a woman in her 30s in good health and CMV-seropositive.

V gene TRBV5-1 combines with J gene TRBJ2-7; TRBD1 aligns across 9 bases. The CDR3 totals 13 residues. Germline V gene data show CDR1 as SGHRS and CDR2 as YFSETQ. J was trimmed by 5 bases and V by 3 bases; bases with no gene match: 3. CDR3 bases: TGCGCCAGCAGCTATGGACAGGGGAACGAGCAGTACTTC. Translating gives CASSYGQGNEQYF.

This chain joins TRBV10-2 and TRBJ2-5; D may be TRBD2 (6 bases). The DNA end is a closer match to TRBJ2-7, so the J assignment may be wrong. The CDR3 consists of 13 residues. The germline V gene has CDR1 WSHSY and CDR2 SAAADI. The CDR3 DNA follows: TGCGCCAGCAGTCTACCGGGAGCGTACGAGCAGTACTTC. Translating it yields CASSLPGAYEQYF.

The gene calls are TRBV6-1 and TRBJ2-3; D gene ambiguous. Germline CDR1 MNHNS, CDR2 SASEGT. The length of the CDR3 is 13 residues. Trimming pared 7 bases from V and 3 bases from J, leaving 11 bases between. The CDR3 region has the DNA TGTGCCAGCATGAGGCAGATAACAGATACGCAGTATTTT. Protein product: CASMRQITDTQYF.

This clone was found a few times. The CDR3 protein is CASTLSQGGYEQYF. CDR3 nucleotide sequence: TGTGCCAGCACCCTCTCACAGGGGGGCTACGAGCAGTACTTC. This chain joins TRBV13 and TRBJ2-7, with 8 bases lining up with TRBD1. The germline V gene encodes CDR1 PRHDT and CDR2 FYEKMQ (reference sequence). CDR3 length: 14 amino acids. V dropped 7 bases and J dropped 3; count of bases not matched to a gene: 8. Combining the CDR3 with reference TRBV13 and TRBJ2-7 gives the whole variable domain AAGVIQSPRHLIKEKRETATLKCYPIPRHDTVYWYQQGPGQDPQFLISFYEKMQSDKGSIPDRFSAQQFSDYHSELNMSSLELGDSALYFCASTLSQGGYEQYFGPGTRLTVT.

The sample holds one count of this clone. This chain joins TRBV15 and TRBJ2-1; 10 bases are a match to TRBD2. The V gene end was trimmed by 5 bases and the J gene end by 8 bases; junction bases not matched to a gene: 12. This CDR3 comprises 16 residues. The germline gives CDR1 LNHNV, CDR2 YYDKDF (reference sequence). The CDR3 sequence is CATSPFSGRARDEQFF. DNA for the CDR3: TGTGCCACCAGCCCTTTCAGCGGGAGGGCCCGGGATGAGCAGTTCTTC.

This rearrangement joins TRBV7-7 to TRBJ2-1; possibly TRBD2 for D (7 bases). V dropped 2 bases and J dropped 2 bases, with 16 bases sitting between them. Per germline, CDR1 SSHAT and CDR2 FNYEAQ (reference sequence). The CDR3 totals 17 residues. The DNA of the CDR3 is TGTGCCAGCAGCTTATACGGAACGGGGGGCCCCTACAATGAGCAGTTCTTC. Translating gives CASSLYGTGGPYNEQFF.

The chain joins TRBV28 to TRBJ1-6; no definite D call. CDR1 MDHEN and CDR2 SYDVKM come from the germline V gene. The V end lost 6 bases, the J end lost 10 bases, and 13 bases lay between the germline ends. The CDR3 contains 13 residues. The CDR3 here is CASRTLNTSPLHF. The CDR3 nucleotides are TGTGCCAGCAGGACACTCAATACCTCACCCCTCCACTTT.

This clone came up once. The CDR3 here is CASSLYSGERTEAFF. DNA of the CDR3: TGTGCCAGCAGTTTATACTCAGGGGAAAGGACTGAAGCTTTCTTT. The chain combines TRBV27 with TRBJ1-1, with TRBD1 as a possible D gene (6 bases). The germline V gene has CDR1 MNHEY and CDR2 SMNVEV (reference sequence). The CDR3 sequence is 15 residues long. V gave up 1 base and J gave up 5 bases, with 14 bases separating them.

The V and J genes are TRBV5-1 and TRBJ1-6, with 7 bases aligning to TRBD1. The ends lost 0 bases at V and 10 bases at J; junction bases unmatched: 10. CDR1 SGHRS and CDR2 YFSETQ come from the germline V gene. CDR3 size: 16 residues. The CDR3 sequence: CASSLVQGPGQSPLHF. The CDR3 nucleotides read TGCGCCAGCAGCTTGGTACAGGGGCCGGGCCAGTCACCCCTCCACTTT.

This clone was seen just once. The junction shows a germline mismatch at one end, possibly a read error. The chain is built from TRBV5-4 and TRBJ2-6, with a weak D call TRBD1 (6 bases). The germline CDR1 and CDR2 sequences are SGHNT and YYREEE (reference sequence). The CDR3 has 17 amino acids. Written as DNA, the CDR3 is TGTACCAGCAGCCCGACAGGAGGACGGGCTGGGGCCAACGTCCTGACTTTC. Translation gives CTSSPTGGRAGANVLTF.

In this sample, this clone turned up a few times. The V call is TRBV7-2, the J call TRBJ1-1; tentative D call: TRBD1 (6 bases). Germline V gene lookup returns CDR1 SGHTA and CDR2 FQGNSA. Between the trimmed V and J ends, which lost 5 bases and 3 bases, there was a span of 16 bases. The length of the CDR3 is 15 residues. CDR3 DNA sequence: TGTGCCAGCAGCCAGAGGGGGGGGAGGCACACTGAAGCTTTCTTT. As protein: CASSQRGGRHTEAFF.

DNA of the CDR3: TGTGCCAGCAGCTCGGGACTAGCGGCCAATGAGCAGTTCTTC. It translates to CASSSGLAANEQFF. The chain links TRBV5-6 to TRBJ2-1; 11 bases fit TRBD2. This CDR3 has 14 residues. After removal of 3 bases from V and 6 bases from J, the junction contained 2 bases not matched to a gene. CDR1 and CDR2 (germline): SGHDT, YYEEEE.

As to this clone: One end of the junction fails to match germline, which may point to a read error. The chain is built from TRBV7-9 and TRBJ2-7; D uncertain. The CDR3 length is 15 residues. CDR1 is SEHNR and CDR2 is FQNEAQ in the germline V gene (reference sequence). DNA for the CDR3: TGTTCCAGCAGCTTAGGATCGGCCAGGACCTACGAGCAGTACTTC. Amino acid sequence: CSSSLGSARTYEQYF.

The CDR3 sequence is CASSDRRTEAFF. The CDR3 DNA reads as TGTGCCAGCTCGGACAGGCGCACTGAAGCTTTCTTT. J is TRBJ1-1 and V is TRBV27; 7 positions match TRBD1. The V segment lost 8 bases and the J segment 4 bases; nucleotides outside the gene matches: 4. CDR1 and CDR2 (germline): MNHEY, SMNVEV (reference sequence). The CDR3 runs 12 residues.

The chain couples TRBV6-6 to TRBJ1-6; no definite D call. The V gene lost 2 bases and the J gene lost 10 bases, with 15 bases spanning the gap. This CDR3 is built from 15 residues. In germline, CDR1 is MNHNY, CDR2 SVGAGI (reference sequence). The CDR3 bases are TGTGCCAGCAGTTACGCGGGGAGCTCGGGCTCACCCCTCCACTTT. It translates to CASSYAGSSGSPLHF.

V gene TRBV29-1 combines with J gene TRBJ1-2, with D possibly being TRBD1 (5 bases). V was trimmed by 0 bases and J by 5 bases, leaving 16 bases between them. From germline, CDR1 is SQVTM and CDR2 ANQGSEA. The CDR3 has 15 residues. CDR3 coding DNA: TGCAGCGTTGAAGATCCCGCGACAGCCCTATATGGCTACACCTTC. It specifies CSVEDPATALYGYTF.

The rearrangement uses TRBV25-1 and TRBJ2-1, with 7 bases matching TRBD2. There are 18 residues in the CDR3. The V and J ends lost 6 bases and 6 bases, in that order; junction bases with no gene match: 20. Germline assignment: CDR1 MGHDK and CDR2 SYGVNS. The CDR3 DNA sequence: TGTGCCAGCAGGAACCCCTGGGGGGGTGGGGGGGTTGGCAATGAGCAGTTCTTC. Amino acids: CASRNPWGGGGVGNEQFF. Based on the CDR3 plus reference TRBV25-1 and TRBJ2-1, the full variable domain is EADIYQTPRYLVIGTGKKITLECSQTMGHDKMYWYQQDPGMELHLIHYSYGVNSTEKGDLSSESTVSRIRTEHFPLTLESARPSHTSQYLCASRNPWGGGGVGNEQFFGPGTRLTVL.

This clone was observed a few times. The chain joins TRBV19 to TRBJ1-5; possibly TRBD1 for D (5 bases). This CDR3 comprises 15 residues. CDR1 LNHDA and CDR2 SQIVND come from the germline V gene (reference sequence). V shed 3 bases and J shed 4 bases, with 13 bases lying between them. The CDR3 region has the DNA TGTGCCAGTAGTATTAGCCGGAAGGGGAATCAGCCCCAGCATTTT. Translation gives CASSISRKGNQPQHF.

This clone was recorded once. This chain links TRBV4-1 with TRBJ1-1; no firm D call. The germline V and J ends were trimmed by 0 bases and 2 bases, with 13 bases remaining between them. Germline CDR1 MGHRA, CDR2 YSYEKL. The CDR3 is 16 amino acids. The CDR3 sequence is CASSQESGSYNTEAFF. For the CDR3, the DNA is TGCGCCAGCAGCCAAGAAAGCGGCAGCTATAACACTGAAGCTTTCTTT.

The CDR3 nucleotides read TGCAGTGCCACGACTCTAGGCACGCAGTATTTT. This sequence encodes CSATTLGTQYF. The V and J genes are TRBV20-1 and TRBJ2-3; D gene unclear. The germline V gene has CDR1 DFQATT and CDR2 SNEGSKA (reference sequence). The V end lost 6 bases, the J end lost 9 bases, and 13 bases lay between the germline ends. There are 11 residues in the CDR3.

CDR3 in amino acids: CASGLAYEQYF. The CDR3 nucleotides are TGTGCCAGCGGCCTAGCGTACGAGCAGTACTTC. V usage is TRBV27 and J usage is TRBJ2-7; TRBD2 might be the D (6 bases). This CDR3 is 11 amino acids long. Germline V gene lookup returns CDR1 MNHEY and CDR2 SMNVEV (reference sequence). Trimming stripped 8 bases from V and 4 bases from J, with 9 bases between.

This clone appeared a few times. This rearrangement joins TRBV5-6 to TRBJ1-4; tentative D call: TRBD1 (5 bases). Trimming left V 0 bases short and J 0 bases short, with 9 bases between. This CDR3 comprises 16 residues. Germline V gene sequence: CDR1 SGHDT, CDR2 YYEEEE. CDR3 nucleotide sequence: TGTGCCAGCAGCTTGGCCGACAGCTCAACTAATGAAAAACTGTTTTTT. Protein: CASSLADSSTNEKLFF.

The chain links TRBV2 to TRBJ2-2; D is possibly TRBD2 (6 bases). This CDR3 has 16 amino acids. V was trimmed by 6 bases and J by 1 base, leaving 15 bases between them. Germline CDR1 reads SNHLY; CDR2 reads FYNNEI. CDR3 loop: CASRKGRLENTGELFF. CDR3 in DNA: TGTGCCAGCAGAAAGGGGCGACTAGAGAACACCGGGGAGCTGTTTTTT. The variable domain in full, with the rest retrieved from reference TRBV2 and TRBJ2-2, is EPEVTQTPSHQVTQMGQEVILRCVPISNHLYFYWYRQILGQKVEFLVSFYNNEISEKSEIFDDQFSVERPDGSNFTLKIRSTKLEDSAMYFCASRKGRLENTGELFFGEGSRLTVL.

There are a few counts of this clone. This rearrangement joins TRBV6-5 to TRBJ2-1, with D unclear. The CDR3 totals 14 residues. Germline lookup yields CDR1 MNHEY and CDR2 SVGAGI. Trimming took off 5 bases at V and 4 bases at J, with 12 bases between the two ends. The CDR3, as DNA: TGTGCCAGCAGTCCCTCGGGTGGTTACAATGAGCAGTTCTTC. The encoded protein is CASSPSGGYNEQFF.